Each of the 11 T cell receptor beta chains below was sequenced from the same sample in a study of follicular helper T cells after annual influenza vaccination. Assay: immunoSEQ multiplex PCR; the TCRdb copy retains only in-frame clones and omits some. Of some 11,000 clones in the sample, 82% are singletons; the top ten hold roughly 0.9%. The sequenced sample was CXCR5- memory CD4+ T cells sorted from blood, obtained 6 weeks after influenza vaccination. The receptors originated from an adult who received the influenza vaccine.

The gene calls are TRBV4-3 and TRBJ2-3; unclear D gene. Deletions cut 0 bases from V and 6 bases from J, with 7 bases between. The CDR3 contains 13 residues. Germline CDR1 and CDR2: LGHNA and YSLEER. The chain's CDR3 is CASSQDYLDTQYF. The CDR3, as DNA: TGCGCCAGCAGCCAAGATTACCTCGATACGCAGTATTTT.

This chain connects TRBV5-4 to TRBJ1-1, with D unclear. This CDR3 has 13 residues. Germline V CDR1 and CDR2: SGHNT, YYREEE (reference sequence). The V and J ends lost 0 bases and 6 bases respectively, with 9 bases between them. The CDR3 DNA is TGTGCCAGCAGCTTGGAGGCCGGACCTGAAGCTTTCTTT. Encoded protein: CASSLEAGPEAFF.

The rearrangement links TRBV15 to TRBJ1-1, with D possibly being TRBD1 (5 bases). Looked up from germline, CDR1 is LNHNV and CDR2 is YYDKDF (reference sequence). Trimming stripped 0 bases from V and 5 bases from J, with 13 bases between. The CDR3 consists of 15 residues. DNA for the CDR3: TGTGCCACCAGCAGAGATCCCCAGGGCGTTACTGAAGCTTTCTTT. Amino acid sequence: CATSRDPQGVTEAFF.

The CDR3 is CASRGAGGRNEQFF. CDR3 bases: TGTGCCAGCAGAGGAGCGGGGGGGCGGAATGAGCAGTTCTTC. The rearrangement links TRBV6-1 to TRBJ2-1, with 10 bases identical to TRBD2. The V gene's germline CDR1 is MNHNS and CDR2 SASEGT. The CDR3 extends over 14 amino acids. V dropped 6 bases and J dropped 7; count of bases not matched to a gene: 6.

The rearrangement links TRBV15 to TRBJ1-4, with unresolved D. The CDR3 is 16 amino acids. Trimming pared 3 bases from V and 7 bases from J, leaving 18 bases between. The V gene's germline CDR1 is LNHNV and CDR2 YYDKDF (reference sequence). CDR3 DNA sequence: TGTGCCACCAGCAGTCTAGAAGCCACCTACGGTGAAAAACTGTTTTTT. Translated: CATSSLEATYGEKLFF.

This clone has just one count. The rearrangement uses TRBV20-1 and TRBJ2-7; the D is unclear. Trimming took 4 bases from V and 2 from J, leaving 6 bases between them. Germline values: CDR1 DFQATT, CDR2 SNEGSKA (reference sequence). The CDR3 consists of 11 residues. CDR3 bases: TGCAGTGCTACCCTGACCTACGAGCAGTACTTC. Its translation: CSATLTYEQYF.

The chain uses TRBV6-1 and TRBJ1-2; D perhaps matches TRBD1 (5 bases). V lost 3 bases and J 4 bases, leaving 9 bases between the germline ends. CDR1 and CDR2 (germline): MNHNS, SASEGT. This CDR3 is built from 13 residues. CDR3: CASSDGTLYGYTF. CDR3 bases: TGTGCCAGCAGTGATGGGACCCTCTATGGCTACACCTTC.

The chain links TRBV19 to TRBJ2-3; TRBD1 is a possible D gene (6 bases). Trimming stripped 4 bases from V and 0 bases from J, with 8 bases between. The CDR3 is made up of 14 amino acids. CDR1 is LNHDA and CDR2 is SQIVND in the germline V gene (reference sequence). The CDR3 loop is CASSRQVSTDTQYF. The CDR3, as DNA: TGTGCCAGTAGTAGACAGGTTAGCACAGATACGCAGTATTTT. Full variable domain (missing parts from reference TRBV19 and TRBJ2-3): DGGITQSPKYLFRKEGQNVTLSCEQNLNHDAMYWYRQDPGQGLRLIYYSQIVNDFQKGDIAEGYSVSREKKESFPLTVTSAQKNPTAFYLCASSRQVSTDTQYFGPGTRLTVL.

The CDR3 spells CASSYSAGTSSYEQYF. CDR3 DNA sequence: TGTGCCAGCAGTTACTCCGCAGGGACCTCTTCCTACGAGCAGTACTTC. This chain connects TRBV6-5 to TRBJ2-7; D is tentatively TRBD1 or TRBD2 (5 bases each). Germline assignment: CDR1 MNHEY and CDR2 SVGAGI. V dropped 0 bases and J dropped 1 base, with 13 bases sitting between them. This CDR3 region has 16 residues.

This sequence joins TRBV7-2 and TRBJ2-1; D is perhaps TRBD2 (5 bases). The V end was cut by 9 bases, the J end by 5 bases, with 11 bases between. Germline V lookup: CDR1 SGHTA, CDR2 FQGNSA. This CDR3 contains 12 residues. The CDR3 bases are TGTGCCAGTAGGGAGAATGACAATGAGCAGTTCTTC. Translation: CASRENDNEQFF.

The gene calls are TRBV7-2 and TRBJ1-5; a possible D gene is TRBD1 (5 bases). The germline V and J ends were trimmed by 5 bases and 3 bases, with 8 bases remaining between them. The CDR3 spans 13 residues. Per the germline V gene, CDR1 is SGHTA and CDR2 is FQGNSA. The DNA for the CDR3 is TGTGCCAGCAGCCGAGGGGACAATCAGCCCCAGCATTTT. Encoded protein: CASSRGDNQPQHF.